The present TCR beta chain was sequenced within a study of T cells in Graves' hyperthyroidism and ophthalmopathy. TCR beta CDR3 regions were amplified from RNA. The study used the HTBI primer set for a first-round RT-PCR of the TCR CDR3. One entry per CDR3 protein results from TCRdb running MiXCR on the multiplex PCR reads. The sample contains some 530,000 distinct CDR3 sequences, approximately 23% of which appear only once. CDR3 length: 15 residues. Germline V gene lookup returns CDR1 MNHEY and CDR2 SVGEGT. V dropped 7 bases and J dropped 2 bases, with 15 bases sitting between them. The sequenced sample consisted of blood. This receptor was identified in a woman aged 70-85 years with Graves' ophthalmopathy. The V call is TRBV6-2 or TRBV6-3, the J call TRBJ1-5, with D maybe TRBD1 (6 bases). Written as DNA, the CDR3 is TGTGCCAGCAAAACACAGGGTAATGGCAATCAGCCCCAGCATTTT. It specifies CASKTQGNGNQPQHF.